These T cell receptor beta chains were read from a single sample in a study of PD-L1 blockade in urothelial cancer. Only in-frame clones appear in the TCRdb table, and some are missing; sequencing was by immunoSEQ multiplex PCR. Altogether about 49,000 clones are present, 79% being singletons, with the ten largest covering under 11%. Sequenced material: PBMCs, taken around atezolizumab (anti-PD-L1) treatment. Receptors originate from a man in his 70s with urothelial cancer. Both conserved end residues are part of each CDR3. The order of the fields is J gene, CDR3 length, clone size, D gene, V gene, CDR3 protein, CDR3 DNA. A D gene is named only where the DNA matches it firmly. Expanded clones are given a class, and other clones once, few, many or no size at all.

TRBJ2-7 | 11 | . | TRBD1 | TRBV2 | CAGGQVGEQYF | TGTGCCGGGGGACAGGTGGGCGAGCAGTACTTC
TRBJ2-2 | 16 | . | TRBD1 | TRBV27 | CASSLWGQSNTGELFF | TGTGCCAGCAGTTTATGGGGACAGTCGAACACCGGGGAGCTGTTTTTT
TRBJ2-7 | 14 | . | TRBD2 | TRBV14 | CASRKGTSGLEQYF | TGTGCCAGCAGGAAGGGGACTAGCGGTCTAGAGCAGTACTTC
TRBJ2-1 | 15 | few | TRBD2 | TRBV27 | CASSLSLAGANEQFF | TGTGCCAGCAGTTTATCACTAGCGGGAGCCAATGAGCAGTTCTTC
TRBJ2-5 | 15 | few | TRBD1 | TRBV5-6 | CASSLRDSIKETQYF | TGTGCCAGCAGCTTGAGGGACAGTATAAAGGAGACCCAGTACTTC
TRBJ1-2 | 14 | once | . | TRBV6-1 | CASSGSYDSYGYTF | TGTGCCAGCAGTGGGTCTTATGACAGCTATGGCTACACCTTC
TRBJ2-7 | 12 | . | TRBD2 | TRBV29-1 | CSVEVSGREQYF | TGCAGCGTTGAGGTGAGCGGGAGAGAGCAGTACTTC
TRBJ1-2 | 15 | . | . | TRBV2 | CASSESNSGFYGYTF | TGTGCCAGCAGTGAAAGCAACAGCGGTTTCTATGGCTACACCTTC
TRBJ2-7 | 17 | . | . | TRBV28 | CASSLFLSGGGIHEQYF | TGTGCCAGCAGTCTCTTCCTCTCCGGTGGGGGGATCCACGAGCAGTACTTC
TRBJ1-1 | 14 | . | . | TRBV5-6 | CASSLVGGGTEAFF | TGTGCCAGCAGCTTGGTAGGGGGAGGGACTGAAGCTTTCTTT
TRBJ1-5 | 15 | . | TRBD1 | TRBV28 | CASSPAGQENQPQHF | TGTGCCAGCAGTCCGGCCGGACAGGAGAATCAGCCCCAGCATTTT